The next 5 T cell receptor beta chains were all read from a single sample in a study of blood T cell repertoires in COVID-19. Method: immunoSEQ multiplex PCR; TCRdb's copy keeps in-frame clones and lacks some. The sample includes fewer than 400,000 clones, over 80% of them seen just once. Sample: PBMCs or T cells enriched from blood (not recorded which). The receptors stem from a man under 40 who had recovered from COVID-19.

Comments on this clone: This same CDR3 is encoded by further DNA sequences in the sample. CDR3 in amino acids: CASSFSRGYTF. CDR3 DNA: TGTGCCAGCAGTTTTAGTCGTGGCTACACCTTC. The chain couples TRBV12-3 or TRBV12-4 to TRBJ1-2; D is unresolved. This CDR3 comprises 11 residues. Trimming left V 3 bases short and J 7 bases short, with 6 bases between.

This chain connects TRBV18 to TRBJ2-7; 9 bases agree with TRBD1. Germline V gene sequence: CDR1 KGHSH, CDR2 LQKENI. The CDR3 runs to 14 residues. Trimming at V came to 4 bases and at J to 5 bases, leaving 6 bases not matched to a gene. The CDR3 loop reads CASSQGQGLNEQYF. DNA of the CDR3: TGTGCCAGCTCACAGGGACAGGGATTGAACGAGCAGTACTTC.

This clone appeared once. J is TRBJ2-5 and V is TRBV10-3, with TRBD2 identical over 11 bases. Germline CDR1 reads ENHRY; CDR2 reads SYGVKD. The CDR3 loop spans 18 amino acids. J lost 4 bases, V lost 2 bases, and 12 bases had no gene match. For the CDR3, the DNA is TGTGCCATCAGTGAGAACTCCCTAGCGGGGGGAGGAAGAGAGACCCAGTACTTC. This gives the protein CAISENSLAGGGRETQYF.

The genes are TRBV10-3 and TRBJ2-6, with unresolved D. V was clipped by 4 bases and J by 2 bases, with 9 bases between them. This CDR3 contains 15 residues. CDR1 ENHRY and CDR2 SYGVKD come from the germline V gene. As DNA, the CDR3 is TGTGCCATCAGTGTTACACCAACTGGGGCCAACGTCCTGACTTTC. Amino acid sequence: CAISVTPTGANVLTF.

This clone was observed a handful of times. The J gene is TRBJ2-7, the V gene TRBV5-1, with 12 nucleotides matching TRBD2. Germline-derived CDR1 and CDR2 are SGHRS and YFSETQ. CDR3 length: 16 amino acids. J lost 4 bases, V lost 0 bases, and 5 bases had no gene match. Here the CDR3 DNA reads TGCGCCAGCAGCTTGGCTAGCGGGGGGGCCGAGTACGAGCAGTACTTC. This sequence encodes CASSLASGGAEYEQYF.